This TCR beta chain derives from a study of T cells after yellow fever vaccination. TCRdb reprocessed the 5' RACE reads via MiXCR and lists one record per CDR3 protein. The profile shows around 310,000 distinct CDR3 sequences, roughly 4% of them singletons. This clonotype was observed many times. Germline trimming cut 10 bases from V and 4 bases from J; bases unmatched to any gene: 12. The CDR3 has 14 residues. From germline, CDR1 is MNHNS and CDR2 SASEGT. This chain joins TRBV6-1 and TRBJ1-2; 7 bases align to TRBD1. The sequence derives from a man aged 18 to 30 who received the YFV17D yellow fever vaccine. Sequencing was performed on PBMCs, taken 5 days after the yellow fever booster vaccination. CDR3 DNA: TGTGCCACCGGACAGGTGGGGGTTACCTATGGCTACACCTTC. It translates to CATGQVGVTYGYTF.